The 27 T cell receptor beta chains reported below all come from one sample, sequenced in a study of glioma-infiltrating T cells after dendritic cell vaccination. The data were produced by immunoSEQ multiplex PCR, yet TCRdb's version contains in-frame clones alone and is incomplete. The sample carries under 100,000 clones, under 90% recorded once. Sequenced material: blood, taken before dendritic cell vaccination. Source of these receptors: a human donor with glioblastoma.

This clone was counted only a few times. The chain joins TRBV10-3 to TRBJ1-5; 7 nucleotides match TRBD1. The V gene end was trimmed by 4 bases and the J gene end by 4 bases; junction bases not matched to a gene: 10. This CDR3 spans 16 amino acids. CDR1 and CDR2 (germline): ENHRY, SYGVKD. The CDR3 reads CAISAQPGQANQPQHF. The CDR3 coding sequence is TGTGCCATCAGTGCCCAGCCCGGACAGGCGAATCAGCCCCAGCATTTT.

The chain links TRBV11-2 to TRBJ1-5; TRBD1 is a possible D gene (6 bases). The CDR3 runs to 15 residues. CDR1 and CDR2 from the germline V gene are SGHAT and FQNNGV. Trimming pared 3 bases from V and 0 bases from J, leaving 9 bases between. This chain's CDR3 is CASSLDSNSNQPQHF. The CDR3 DNA is TGTGCCAGCAGCTTGGACAGCAATAGCAATCAGCCCCAGCATTTT.

This CDR3 reads CASSGAGANYGYTF. CDR3 nucleotide sequence: TGTGCCAGCAGCGGGGCGGGGGCTAACTATGGCTACACCTTC. The chain links TRBV9 to TRBJ1-2; weak D call: TRBD1 (5 bases). CDR3 length: 14 amino acids. The V gene's germline CDR1 is SGDLS and CDR2 YYNGEE. V lost 3 bases, J lost 0 bases, and 9 bases lay in between.

The chain links TRBV5-1 to TRBJ2-2, with TRBD1 identical over 8 bases. Germline V CDR1 and CDR2: SGHRS, YFSETQ. The CDR3 consists of 14 residues. The trim removed 2 bases at V and 5 bases at J, leaving 2 bases unmatched. The DNA of the CDR3 is TGCGCCAGCAGCTTCCAGGGGGCGACCGGGGAGCTGTTTTTT. This encodes CASSFQGATGELFF.

This chain connects TRBV6-5 to TRBJ1-2, with D possibly being TRBD1 (5 bases). There are 12 residues in the CDR3. Trimming took off 6 bases at V and 8 bases at J, with 13 bases between the two ends. Germline lookup yields CDR1 MNHEY and CDR2 SVGAGI. As DNA, the CDR3 is TGTGCCAGCAGCCTCGGGGGACGCGGCTACACCTTC. Translating it yields CASSLGGRGYTF.

This chain connects TRBV9 to TRBJ2-7; 7 bases match TRBD2. The CDR3 totals 15 residues. Germline values: CDR1 SGDLS, CDR2 YYNGEE. Trimming at V came to 4 bases and at J to 1 base, leaving 8 bases not matched to a gene. The chain's CDR3 is CASSPRDYTSYEQYF. CDR3 nucleotide sequence: TGTGCCAGCAGCCCCCGGGACTATACTTCCTACGAGCAGTACTTC.

The chain employs TRBV27 and TRBJ2-6, with D unresolved. CDR3 length: 14 residues. Trimming removed 9 bases at V and 2 bases at J, with 11 bases between. Germline V CDR1 and CDR2: MNHEY, SMNVEV (reference sequence). The CDR3 nucleotides read TGTGCCAGTTCGGCGGTGGCTGGGGCCAACGTCCTGACTTTC. The encoded protein is CASSAVAGANVLTF.

The chain recombines TRBV25-1 with TRBJ2-1; unclear D gene. The CDR3 sequence is 11 residues long. The germline CDR1 and CDR2 sequences are MGHDK and SYGVNS. Trimming removed 1 base at V and 8 bases at J, with 3 bases between. CDR3 nucleotide sequence: TGTGCCAGCAGTGAATTCTATGAGCAGTTCTTC. Its protein product is CASSEFYEQFF. Full variable domain (outside the CDR3, taken from reference TRBV25-1 and TRBJ2-1): EADIYQTPRYLVIGTGKKITLECSQTMGHDKMYWYQQDPGMELHLIHYSYGVNSTEKGDLSSESTVSRIRTEHFPLTLESARPSHTSQYLCASSEFYEQFFGPGTRLTVL.

The chain joins TRBV4-1 to TRBJ1-1, with D possibly being TRBD1 (5 bases). This CDR3 is built from 13 residues. Trimming took 2 bases from V and 5 from J, leaving 9 bases between them. CDR1 MGHRA and CDR2 YSYEKL come from the germline V gene. The CDR3 bases are TGCGCCAGCAGCCAAAGGGGCAATACTGAAGCTTTCTTT. Translating it yields CASSQRGNTEAFF.

V usage is TRBV5-1 and J usage is TRBJ2-1; weak D call: TRBD2 (6 bases). The germline V gene has CDR1 SGHRS and CDR2 YFSETQ. V was trimmed by 0 bases and J by 9 bases, leaving 13 bases between them. This CDR3 is built from 14 residues. CDR3 nucleotides: TGCGCCAGCAGCTTGGGGCAGGCGGGGAGTGAGCAGTTCTTC. Translation gives CASSLGQAGSEQFF.

This chain connects TRBV6-1 to TRBJ2-1; 8 positions agree with TRBD2. The V segment lost 4 bases and the J segment 4 bases; nucleotides outside the gene matches: 6. CDR3 length: 15 residues. The germline CDR1 and CDR2 sequences are MNHNS and SASEGT. Written as DNA, the CDR3 is TGTGCCAGCAGTGGATCGGGACTAGGTTACAATGAGCAGTTCTTC. Its protein is CASSGSGLGYNEQFF.

The chain links TRBV6-7 to TRBJ1-5, with no clear D. TRBV6-7 is sorted into the ORF group, with uncertain function. Trimming stripped 0 bases from V and 6 bases from J, with 12 bases between. The CDR3 runs to 15 residues. The CDR3 region is CASSYSWPPGQPQHF. CDR3 nucleotide sequence: TGTGCCAGCAGTTACTCCTGGCCACCGGGTCAGCCCCAGCATTTT.

This clone occurred a few times. The rearrangement links TRBV5-6 to TRBJ2-7, with TRBD1 as a possible D gene (5 bases). Germline values: CDR1 SGHDT, CDR2 YYEEEE. The CDR3 sequence is 12 residues long. Trimming cost V 4 bases and J 2 bases, with 7 bases left between them. The CDR3 loop reads CASSRQPYEQYF. CDR3 sequence (DNA): TGTGCCAGCAGCCGACAGCCCTACGAGCAGTACTTC.

This chain uses TRBV10-1 with TRBJ1-1; TRBD1 agrees at 7 bases. Germline V gives CDR1 WNHNN, CDR2 SYGVQD (reference sequence). The ends lost 6 bases at V and 2 bases at J; junction bases unmatched: 6. The CDR3 runs to 14 residues. The chain's CDR3 is CASSRGQLNTEAFF. The DNA for the CDR3 is TGCGCCAGCAGCCGGGGACAGCTTAACACTGAAGCTTTCTTT.

The V call is TRBV5-1, the J call TRBJ1-6, with 10 bases fitting TRBD1. CDR1 SGHRS and CDR2 YFSETQ come from the germline V gene. CDR3 length equals 16 residues. After removal of 0 bases from V and 10 bases from J, the junction contained 7 bases not matched to a gene. DNA for the CDR3: TGCGCCAGCAGCTTGGCCGGGACAGGGGTCGGGTCACCCCTCCACTTT. Amino acids: CASSLAGTGVGSPLHF.

V and J are TRBV2 and TRBJ2-7, with a tentative D call TRBD1 (7 bases). The V end lost 2 bases, the J end lost 2 bases, and 13 bases lay between the germline ends. There are 15 residues in the CDR3. CDR1 is SNHLY and CDR2 is FYNNEI in the germline V gene. CDR3 in amino acids: CASSESAGGTYEQYF. CDR3 bases: TGTGCCAGCAGTGAATCAGCAGGGGGGACCTACGAGCAGTACTTC.

The rearrangement uses TRBV7-6 and TRBJ2-2; 8 positions agree with TRBD2. V lost 5 bases to trimming and J lost 4 bases; unmatched junction nucleotides: 9. The CDR3 has 16 amino acids. CDR1 and CDR2 (germline): SGHVS, FNYEAQ. CDR3 bases: TGTGCCAGCAGCCCGAGAGGAGCGGGAGTCACCGGGGAGCTGTTTTTT. Protein product: CASSPRGAGVTGELFF.

This sequence joins TRBV6-4 and TRBJ2-1, with TRBD2 identical over 10 bases. V lost 4 bases and J lost 7; bases outside the gene matches: 16. The V gene's germline CDR1 is MRHNA and CDR2 SNTAGT. This CDR3 region has 18 residues. Here the CDR3 reads CASSAHPMIAGGTNEQFF. CDR3 nucleotides: TGTGCCAGCAGTGCCCACCCAATGATAGCGGGAGGAACGAATGAGCAGTTCTTC.

The chain joins TRBV2 to TRBJ1-1; D call uncertain. V was trimmed by 3 bases and J by 5 bases, leaving 13 bases between them. The CDR3 totals 14 residues. The V gene's germline CDR1 is SNHLY and CDR2 FYNNEI. The CDR3 DNA sequence: TGTGCCAGCAGTGATTTTCGGGGAGGGACTGAAGCTTTCTTT. It yields the protein CASSDFRGGTEAFF.

The chain carries TRBV29-1 and TRBJ2-7, with D possibly TRBD1 on 5 matching bases. This CDR3 is built from 13 residues. Germline CDR1 and CDR2: SQVTM and ANQGSEA. V was clipped by 2 bases and J by 2 bases, with 10 bases between them. CDR3 bases: TGCAGCGTTGAAAGGACGGACACCTACGAGCAGTACTTC. It yields the protein CSVERTDTYEQYF.

V gene TRBV29-1 combines with J gene TRBJ1-1, with 7 nucleotides matching TRBD1. The ends lost 7 bases at V and 3 bases at J; junction bases unmatched: 8. The CDR3 contains 13 residues. The germline gives CDR1 SQVTM, CDR2 ANQGSEA. CDR3 nucleotide sequence: TGCAGCGCCGCGACAGGGTTGGACACTGAAGCTTTCTTT. Protein: CSAATGLDTEAFF.

This chain links TRBV5-1 with TRBJ2-2, with 10 bases matching TRBD1. After removal of 0 bases from V and 5 bases from J, the junction contained 4 bases not matched to a gene. The CDR3 runs 16 residues. From germline, CDR1 is SGHRS and CDR2 YFSETQ. CDR3 coding DNA: TGCGCCAGCAGCTTGGAGCCGGACAGGGGGACCGGGGAGCTGTTTTTT. Its protein is CASSLEPDRGTGELFF. The full variable domain, completed using reference TRBV5-1 and TRBJ2-2, is KAGVTQTPRYLIKTRGQQVTLSCSPISGHRSVSWYQQTPGQGLQFLFEYFSETQRNKGNFPGRFSGRQFSNSRSEMNVSTLELGDSALYLCASSLEPDRGTGELFFGEGSRLTVL.

This clone has only a few counts. The rearrangement links TRBV27 to TRBJ1-3, with D possibly being TRBD1 (6 bases). This CDR3 spans 16 amino acids. CDR1 MNHEY and CDR2 SMNVEV come from the germline V gene (reference sequence). Trimming took off 5 bases at V and 6 bases at J, with 20 bases between the two ends. The CDR3 bases are TGTGCCAGCAGTCGGGGCAGGGGCGGGGGAGAAAACACCATATATTTT. Protein sequence: CASSRGRGGGENTIYF.

The gene calls are TRBV7-9 and TRBJ2-7; no reliable D call. V lost 1 base and J lost 4, with 8 bases in between. CDR1 and CDR2 from the germline V gene are SEHNR and FQNEAQ (reference sequence). This CDR3 comprises 13 residues. CDR3 bases: TGTGCCAGCAGCTTAGGCCCTAGATACGAGCAGTACTTC. Protein product: CASSLGPRYEQYF.

This sequence joins TRBV19 and TRBJ2-1; D gene unclear. In germline, CDR1 is LNHDA, CDR2 SQIVND (reference sequence). The germline V and J ends were trimmed by 8 bases and 0 bases, with 20 bases remaining between them. The CDR3 sequence is 17 residues long. In nucleotides, the CDR3 is TGTGCCAGTCGGGTAGTCGGTTATAAGAGCTCCTACAATGAGCAGTTCTTC. The encoded protein is CASRVVGYKSSYNEQFF.

V gene TRBV7-2 combines with J gene TRBJ2-6, with a weak D call TRBD1 (6 bases). V was shortened by 5 bases and J by 0 bases, with 11 bases between the two germline ends. Germline V lookup: CDR1 SGHTA, CDR2 FQGNSA. This CDR3 has 16 amino acids. The CDR3 DNA sequence: TGTGCCAGCAGCCGAACAGGGACCTCTGGGGCCAACGTCCTGACTTTC. As protein: CASSRTGTSGANVLTF.

The chain is built from TRBV5-1 and TRBJ2-7; D not resolved. The CDR3 is 13 amino acids. Germline CDR1 is SGHRS and CDR2 is YFSETQ. The V end was cut by 0 bases, the J end by 6 bases, with 10 bases between. CDR3 sequence (DNA): TGCGCCAGCAGCTTGGTGCTAGTTGGCGAGCAGTACTTC. Its protein is CASSLVLVGEQYF.